This T cell receptor beta chain was sequenced in a study of blood T cells in healthy people across ages. Study-wide context: Researchers report that template switching captured about one barcoded beta molecule per two T cells. General observations from the study: Researchers said unsorted PBMCs prevented a conclusive naive versus antigen-experienced comparison.

Germline assignment: CDR1 SGHDN and CDR2 FVKESK. V gave up 0 bases and J gave up 5 bases, with 11 bases separating them. The CDR3 is made up of 16 amino acids. The second PCR ran about 7 to 12 cycles with a sample-barcoded 5' primer and J-beta primers. Every cDNA molecule bore a tag from a template-switch adaptor containing 12 random nucleotides. TCRdb ran MiXCR on the 5' RACE reads and lists one entry per CDR3 protein. This table has around 670,000 distinct CDR3 sequences, about 30% appearing once. This clonotype was recorded many times. Antigen: not known. The amount of total RNA extracted per sample was at least 5.5 micrograms.

The sample was blood. The origin of this receptor is a woman of 80 years or more in good health. The chain has TRBV14 and TRBJ2-6; weak D call: TRBD2 (5 bases). CDR3 bases: TGTGCCAGCAGCCAAGATGGAGGCTTGAGGGCCAACGTCCTGACTTTC. Translation gives CASSQDGGLRANVLTF. The full variable domain, rest sourced from reference TRBV14 and TRBJ2-6, is EAGVTQFPSHSVIEKGQTVTLRCDPISGHDNLYWYRRVMGKEIKFLLHFVKESKQDESGMPNNRFLAERTGGTYSTLKVQPAELEDSGVYFCASSQDGGLRANVLTFGAGSRLTVL.